These 3 T cell receptor beta chains share one sample of origin, sequenced in a study of CXCR3-negative and CXCR3-positive naive CD8 T cells. General study results and limits: Compared with CXCR3-negative naive cells, CXCR3-positive naive cells showed more hydrophobic TRB CDR3s.

No antigen has been identified for these receptors. The libraries of TRB cDNA were prepared using 5' RACE with UMI labels. TCRdb reprocessed the 5' RACE reads and reports one entry per CDR3 protein, with no DNA. The sample has under 90,000 distinct CDR3 sequences; the top ten hold around 0.62%. The sequencing sample was made of naive CXCR3+ CD8+ T cells from blood. Sample subset: CD45RO-CCR7+CD27+CD95- naive CD8+ T cells expressing CXCR3 (TNR3+). The receptors stem from a human donor in good health. Some clones in this sample may be carry-over from other donors' samples.

This chain connects TRBV6-5 to TRBJ1-1; TCRdb picks TRBD1, but there is no DNA to check that call. The CDR3 runs to 13 residues. The germline V gene has CDR1 MNHEY and CDR2 SVGAGI. The CDR3 reads CASSYYRETEAFF.

V usage is TRBV7-3 and J usage is TRBJ2-3. CDR3 size: 12 residues. Germline-derived CDR1 and CDR2 are SGHTA and FQGTGA. CDR3 region: CASSEVGDTQYF.

CDR3: CAISPSGAINEQFF. V and J are TRBV10-3 and TRBJ2-1; TCRdb proposes TRBD1, but this gene call is untestable without DNA. The CDR3 has 14 amino acids. Germline V gene lookup returns CDR1 ENHRY and CDR2 SYGVKD.